This T cell receptor (beta chain) was retrieved from a study of blood T cells in healthy people across ages. V was shortened by 1 base and J by 9 bases, with 19 bases between the two germline ends. The CDR3 covers 16 residues. Looked up from germline, CDR1 is SGHTA and CDR2 is FQGNSA. Using a J-beta primer mix together with a sample-barcoded 5' primer, a second PCR was run for about 6 to 12 cycles. All samples gave at least 2.5 million CDR3-containing paired-end reads. In TCRdb, the 5' RACE reads were re-called with MiXCR into one record per CDR3 protein. The table includes around 940,000 distinct CDR3 sequences, approximately 50% detected once. Each donor gave roughly 9.2 milliliters of peripheral blood. This clonotype was observed a handful of times. Its antigen remains unidentified. Findings of the study overall: Per-million-T-cell TCR beta diversity fell roughly linearly with age. Those diversity estimates obtained from one million T cells were thought to be underestimates.

The sequenced sample was blood. The TCR originated in a woman aged 55-70 years in good health. The chain has TRBV7-2 and TRBJ2-1, with TRBD1 as a possible D gene (5 bases). CDR3 DNA sequence: TGTGCCAGCAGCTTAGAATCGGCCAGGGCCCCAGGTGAGCAGTTCTTC. Translation: CASSLESARAPGEQFF. The full variable domain, completed using reference TRBV7-2 and TRBJ2-1, is GAGVSQSPSNKVTEKGKDVELRCDPISGHTALYWYRQSLGQGLEFLIYFQGNSAPDKSGLPSDRFSAERTGGSVSTLTIQRTQQEDSAVYLCASSLESARAPGEQFFGPGTRLTVL.